This is a list of T cell receptor beta chains from one sample in a study of blood T cell repertoires in COVID-19. The repertoire was sequenced with immunoSEQ multiplex PCR; TCRdb's copy has only in-frame clones and lacks some. In the table there are 100,000 to 150,000 clones, 86% of which are singletons. The sequencing sample was made of peripheral blood. These receptors were taken from a middle-aged man with acute or convalescent COVID-19. Each CDR3 is given with its conserved first and last residue. The order of the fields is CDR3 length, V gene, clone size, CDR3 protein. Rows give clone size only sometimes, using once, few, many, or a class for an expanded clone.

15 | TRBV6-4 | NA | CASSLVAGGQETQYF
16 | TRBV18 | NA | CASSPGRRQNNSPLHF
14 | TRBV10-3 | NA | CAISGQGAPDTQYF
15 | TRBV19 | NA | CASSMSGTGSYEQYF
13 | TRBV4-1 | NA | CASSQGQTYEQYF
13 | TRBV5-4 | NA | CASSLAGNYGYTF
14 | TRBV3-1/TRBV3-2 | once | CASSVGTAGNTIYF
13 | TRBV30 | once | CAWSVRGNQPQHF
14 | TRBV7-8 | NA | CASSQNTGNTEAFF
15 | TRBV5-5 | NA | CASSLVWDRDQPQHF
13 | TRBV2 | NA | CASSVREGYGYTF